This T cell receptor (beta chain) emerged from a study of shared clonotypes between healthy human individuals. CD45RO-negative, CCR7-selected cells formed the naive CD8 fraction, which excluded terminally differentiated effector memory CD45RA+ cells. Germline V gene lookup returns CDR1 MDHEN and CDR2 SYDVKM. The V segment lost 3 bases and the J segment 3 bases; nucleotides outside the gene matches: 18. The CDR3 contains 19 residues. The data were produced by immunoSEQ multiplex PCR, yet TCRdb's version contains in-frame clones alone and is incomplete. The sample has about 590,000 clones; about 95% are singletons.

The V gene is TRBV28, the J gene TRBJ2-3; TRBD2 matches 7 bases. The specimen sequenced was naive CD8+ T cells sorted from blood. The sequence came from a woman in her twenties or thirties in good health. The chain's CDR3 is CASSLGPGEGRLETDTQYF. In DNA, the CDR3 is TGTGCCAGCAGTTTGGGTCCCGGGGAGGGCCGATTAGAGACAGATACGCAGTATTTT.